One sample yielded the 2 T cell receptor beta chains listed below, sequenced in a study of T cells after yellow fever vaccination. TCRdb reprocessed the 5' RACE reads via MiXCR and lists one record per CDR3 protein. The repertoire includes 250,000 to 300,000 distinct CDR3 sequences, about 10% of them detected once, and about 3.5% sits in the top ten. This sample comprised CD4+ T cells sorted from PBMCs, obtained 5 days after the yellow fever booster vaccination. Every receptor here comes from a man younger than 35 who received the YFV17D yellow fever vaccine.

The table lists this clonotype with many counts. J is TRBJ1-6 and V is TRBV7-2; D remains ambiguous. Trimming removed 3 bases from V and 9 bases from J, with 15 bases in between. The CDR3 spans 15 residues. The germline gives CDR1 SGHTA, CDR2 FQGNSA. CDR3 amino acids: CASSLGSVVVSPLHF. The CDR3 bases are TGTGCCAGCAGCTTGGGGTCAGTAGTAGTTTCACCCCTCCACTTT.

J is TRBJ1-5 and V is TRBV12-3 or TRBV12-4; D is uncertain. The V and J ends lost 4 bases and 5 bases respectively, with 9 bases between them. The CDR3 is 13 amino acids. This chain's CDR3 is CASSSLVDQPQHF. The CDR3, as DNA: TGTGCCAGCAGTTCATTGGTCGATCAGCCCCAGCATTTT.